This T cell receptor (beta chain) appears in the sequencing data of a study of T-cell memory formation after mild COVID-19. TCRdb called the 5' RACE reads again in MiXCR, with one record for every CDR3 protein. The table has a few hundred thousand distinct CDR3 sequences, roughly a tenth seen once; the top ten hold 2.5% to 3.5%. This clonotype turned up a few times. V lost 7 bases, J lost 3 bases, and 5 bases stayed unmatched. The CDR3 runs to 15 residues. The specimen was PBMCs or a T cell subset sorted from them (not recorded which). This chain joins TRBV12-3 or TRBV12-4 and TRBJ2-2; TRBD1 agrees at 10 bases. This TCR was sampled from a young man who had mild COVID-19 (a few samples of this study predate the infection). Cell type and time point are not known. The DNA for the CDR3 is TGTGCCAGCACCCTAGGGACAGGGGACACCGGGGAGCTGTTTTTT. The encoded protein is CASTLGTGDTGELFF.